Sequencing of this T cell receptor (beta chain) was carried out in a study of blood T cell repertoires in COVID-19. This clone was seen at least ten times. The method was immunoSEQ multiplex PCR; TCRdb's version includes in-frame clones alone and lacks a portion of them. Of 200,000 to 250,000 clones in the sample, about 86% are singletons; the top ten hold more than 8.5%. The germline V gene has CDR1 SGHAT and CDR2 FQNNGV. The V gene lost 1 base and the J gene lost 1 base, with 7 bases spanning the gap. There are 15 residues in the CDR3. The chain is built from TRBV11-2 and TRBJ2-2, with D perhaps TRBD2 (6 bases). Sequencing was performed on PBMCs or T cells enriched from blood (not recorded which). The TCR originated in a woman between 45 and 65 years old with acute COVID-19. CDR3 in amino acids: CASSLGGVNTGELFF. CDR3 bases: TGTGCCAGCAGCTTAGGCGGGGTGAACACCGGGGAGCTGTTTTTT.